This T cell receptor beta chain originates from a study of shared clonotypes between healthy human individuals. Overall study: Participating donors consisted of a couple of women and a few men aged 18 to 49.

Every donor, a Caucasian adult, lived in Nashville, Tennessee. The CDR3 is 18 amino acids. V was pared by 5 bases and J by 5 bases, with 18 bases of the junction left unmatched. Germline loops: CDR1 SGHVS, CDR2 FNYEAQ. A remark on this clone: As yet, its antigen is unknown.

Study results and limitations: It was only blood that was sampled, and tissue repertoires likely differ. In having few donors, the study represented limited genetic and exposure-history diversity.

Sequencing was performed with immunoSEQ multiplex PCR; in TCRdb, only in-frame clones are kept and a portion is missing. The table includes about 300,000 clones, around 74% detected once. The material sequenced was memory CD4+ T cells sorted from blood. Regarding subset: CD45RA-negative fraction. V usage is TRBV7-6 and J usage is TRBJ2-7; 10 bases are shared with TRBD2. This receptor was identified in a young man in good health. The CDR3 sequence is CASSQVVGLAAHNDEQYF. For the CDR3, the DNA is TGTGCCAGCAGCCAAGTCGTCGGACTAGCGGCCCATAACGACGAGCAGTACTTC.